This T cell receptor (beta chain) was obtained from a study of OX40 agonist ivuxolimab in advanced cancers. The overall study: Ivuxolimab, an agonistic anti-OX40 (CD134) antibody, was given to patients. Partial responses were achieved by three patients, one with hepatocellular carcinoma and two with cutaneous melanoma.

This clone has a single count. V was pared by 0 bases and J by 5 bases, with 2 bases of the junction left unmatched. Germline V CDR1 and CDR2: SGHNT, YYREEE (reference sequence). The CDR3 is 14 residues long. Here immunoSEQ multiplex PCR was the method, and the copy in TCRdb shows in-frame clones only, minus some. Of 70,000 or so clones listed, 80% to 90% are singletons. The TCR comes from an adult with an advanced solid tumor such as melanoma, head and neck, liver or kidney cancer. The sample was CD4+ or CD8+ T cells sorted from blood, taken in a trial of the OX40 agonist ivuxolimab. This chain joins TRBV5-4 and TRBJ2-3, with 8 positions matching TRBD2. The CDR3 is CASSLGRGVDTQYF. DNA for the CDR3: TGTGCCAGCAGCTTGGGGCGGGGGGTAGATACGCAGTATTTT. The full variable domain, completed using reference TRBV5-4 and TRBJ2-3, is ETGVTQSPTHLIKTRGQQVTLRCSSQSGHNTVSWYQQALGQGPQFIFQYYREEENGRGNFPPRFSGLQFPNYSSELNVNALELDDSALYLCASSLGRGVDTQYFGPGTRLTVL.